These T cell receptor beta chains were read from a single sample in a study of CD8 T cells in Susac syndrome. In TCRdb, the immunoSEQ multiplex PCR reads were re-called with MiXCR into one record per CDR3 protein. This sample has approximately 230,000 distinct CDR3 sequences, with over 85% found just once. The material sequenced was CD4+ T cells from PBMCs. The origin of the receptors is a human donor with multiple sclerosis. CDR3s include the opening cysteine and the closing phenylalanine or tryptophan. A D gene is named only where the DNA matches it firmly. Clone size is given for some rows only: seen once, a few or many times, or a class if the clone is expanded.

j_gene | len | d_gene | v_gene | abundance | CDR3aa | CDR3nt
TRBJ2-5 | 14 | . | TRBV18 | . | CASSPPNSQETQYF | TGTGCCAGCTCACCACCCAACAGTCAAGAGACCCAGTACTTC
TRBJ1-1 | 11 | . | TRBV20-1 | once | CSASNGTEAFF | TGCAGTGCTAGTAACGGGACTGAAGCTTTCTTT
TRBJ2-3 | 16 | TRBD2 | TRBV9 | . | CASSSFGLAATDTQYF | TGTGCCAGCAGTAGCTTCGGGCTAGCGGCAACAGATACGCAGTATTTT
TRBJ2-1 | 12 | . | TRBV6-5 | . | CASSSLYNEQFF | TGTGCCAGCAGTTCCCTGTACAATGAGCAGTTCTTC
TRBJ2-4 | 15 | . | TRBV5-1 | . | CASSPEPGFQNIQYF | TGCGCCAGCAGCCCCGAACCGGGGTTTCAAAACATTCAGTACTTC
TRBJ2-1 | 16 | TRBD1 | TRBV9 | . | CASSGKQGAYDNEQFF | TGTGCCAGCAGCGGAAAACAGGGGGCCTACGACAATGAGCAGTTCTTC
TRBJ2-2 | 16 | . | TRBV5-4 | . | CASSLGGTTNTGELFF | TGTGCCAGCAGCTTGGGAGGGACCACGAACACCGGGGAGCTGTTTTTT
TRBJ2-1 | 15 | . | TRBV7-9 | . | CASSHLPDSYNEQFF | TGTGCCAGCAGCCACCTACCGGACAGCTACAATGAGCAGTTCTTC
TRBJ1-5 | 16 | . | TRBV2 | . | CASSPSGGNSNQPQHF | TGTGCCAGCAGTCCGTCCGGGGGTAATAGCAATCAGCCCCAGCATTTT
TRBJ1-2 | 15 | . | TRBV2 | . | CAIDDVKGSNYGYTF | TGTGCCATCGACGATGTTAAAGGGAGTAACTATGGCTACACCTTC
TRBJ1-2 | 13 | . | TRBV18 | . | CASSPGHDYGYTF | TGTGCCAGCTCACCGGGACACGACTATGGCTACACCTTC
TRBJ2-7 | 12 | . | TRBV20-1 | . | CSARAHTYEQYF | TGCAGTGCAAGGGCACACACCTACGAGCAGTACTTC
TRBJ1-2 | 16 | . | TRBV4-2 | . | CASSQSGDGVNYGYTF | TGTGCCAGCAGCCAATCGGGGGACGGGGTTAACTATGGCTACACCTTC
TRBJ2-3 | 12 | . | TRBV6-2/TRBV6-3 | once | CASRRGPDTQYF | TGTGCCAGCAGGAGAGGGCCAGATACGCAGTATTTT
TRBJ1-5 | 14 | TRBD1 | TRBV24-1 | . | CATSDPGGIQPQHF | TGTGCCACCAGTGATCCAGGGGGCATACAGCCCCAGCATTTT
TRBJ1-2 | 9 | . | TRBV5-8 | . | CASPIGWTF | TGTGCCAGCCCGATTGGGTGGACCTTC
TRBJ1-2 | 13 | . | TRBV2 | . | CASEGIWDQGYTF | TGTGCCAGCGAGGGAATCTGGGATCAGGGCTACACCTTC
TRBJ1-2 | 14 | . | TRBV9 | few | CASSVSETAYGYTF | TGTGCCAGCAGCGTATCCGAGACAGCCTATGGCTACACCTTC
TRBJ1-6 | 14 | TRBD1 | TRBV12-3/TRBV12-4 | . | CASSLGTANSPLHF | TGTGCCAGCAGTTTGGGGACAGCGAATTCACCCCTCCACTTT
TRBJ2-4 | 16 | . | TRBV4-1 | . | CASSQPTRQPKNIQYF | TGCGCCAGCAGCCAGCCTACCAGGCAGCCGAAAAACATTCAGTACTTC
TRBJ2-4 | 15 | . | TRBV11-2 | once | CASSLDPGIPDIQYF | TGTGCCAGCAGCTTAGACCCGGGAATCCCCGACATTCAGTACTTC
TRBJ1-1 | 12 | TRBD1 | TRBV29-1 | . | CSVEVGQVEAFF | TGCAGCGTTGAAGTGGGACAGGTCGAAGCTTTCTTT
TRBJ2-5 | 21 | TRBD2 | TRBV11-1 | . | CASSLGYRVAAGGQLGETQYF | TGTGCCAGCAGCTTAGGTTACCGCGTCGCCGCGGGGGGGCAACTTGGAGAGACCCAGTACTTC
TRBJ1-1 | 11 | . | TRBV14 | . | CASSEFYEAFF | TGTGCCAGCAGCGAATTCTATGAAGCTTTCTTT
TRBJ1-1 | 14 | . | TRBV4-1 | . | CASSIGEVWTEAFF | TGCGCCAGCAGCATTGGTGAGGTTTGGACTGAAGCTTTCTTT
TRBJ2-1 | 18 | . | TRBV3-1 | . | CASSQERGGGTSYNEQFF | TGTGCCAGCAGCCAAGAAAGGGGAGGCGGGACCTCCTACAATGAGCAGTTCTTC
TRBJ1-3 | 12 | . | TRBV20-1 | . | CSAGRRENTIYF | TGCAGTGCTGGTAGGAGAGAAAACACCATATATTTT
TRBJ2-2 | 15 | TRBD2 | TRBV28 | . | CASSSGGQNTGELFF | TGTGCCAGTTCTAGCGGGGGGCAGAACACCGGGGAGCTGTTTTTT
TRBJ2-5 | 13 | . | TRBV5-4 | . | CASSPPSMETQYF | TGTGCCAGCAGCCCACCGTCTATGGAGACCCAGTACTTC
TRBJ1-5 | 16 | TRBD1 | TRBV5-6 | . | CASSLRQGVWNQPQHF | TGTGCCAGCAGCTTACGACAGGGTGTATGGAATCAGCCCCAGCATTTT
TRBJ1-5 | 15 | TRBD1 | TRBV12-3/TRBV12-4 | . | CASSSTGGGNQPQHF | TGTGCCAGCAGTTCGACAGGGGGCGGCAATCAGCCCCAGCATTTT
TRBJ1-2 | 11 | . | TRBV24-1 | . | CATSTGYGYTF | TGTGCCACCAGTACCGGCTATGGCTACACCTTC
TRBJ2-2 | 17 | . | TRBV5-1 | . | CASSLVGGTVGPGELFF | TGCGCCAGCAGCTTGGTAGGCGGGACAGTAGGACCCGGGGAGCTGTTTTTT
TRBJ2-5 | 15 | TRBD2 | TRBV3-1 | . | CASSQRTSGTETQYF | TGTGCCAGCAGCCAAAGAACTAGCGGGACGGAGACCCAGTACTTC
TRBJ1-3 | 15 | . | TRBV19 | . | CASSMAGNSGNTIYF | TGTGCCAGTAGTATGGCGGGGAACTCTGGAAACACCATATATTTT
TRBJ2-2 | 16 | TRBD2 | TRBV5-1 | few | CASSLGLAENTGELFF | TGCGCCAGCAGCTTGGGTCTAGCGGAGAACACCGGGGAGCTGTTTTTT
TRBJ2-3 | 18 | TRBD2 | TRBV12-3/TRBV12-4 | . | CASTPERPGLAGTDTQYF | TGTGCCAGCACCCCGGAAAGGCCGGGTCTAGCGGGCACAGATACGCAGTATTTT
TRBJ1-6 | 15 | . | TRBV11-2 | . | CASSLGQEYNSPLHF | TGTGCCAGCAGCTTAGGACAGGAATATAATTCACCCCTCCACTTT
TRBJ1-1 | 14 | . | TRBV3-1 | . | CASSSGVRNTEAFF | TGTGCCAGCAGCTCGGGAGTACGAAACACTGAAGCTTTCTTT
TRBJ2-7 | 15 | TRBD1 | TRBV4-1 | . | CASSPPVNTGVEQYF | TGCGCCAGCAGCCCCCCCGTCAATACAGGGGTTGAGCAGTACTTC
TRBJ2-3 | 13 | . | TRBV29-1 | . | CSVPPRGTDTQYF | TGCAGCGTTCCACCTAGGGGCACAGATACGCAGTATTTT
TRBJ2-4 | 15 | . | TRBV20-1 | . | CSASPEAGAKNIQYF | TGCAGTGCTAGCCCCGAGGCAGGAGCCAAAAACATTCAGTACTTC
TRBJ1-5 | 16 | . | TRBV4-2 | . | CASSQEQGLSNQPQHF | TGTGCCAGCAGCCAAGAGCAGGGGCTGAGCAATCAGCCCCAGCATTTT
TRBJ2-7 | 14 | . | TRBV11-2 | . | CASSRNTGSYEQYF | TGTGCCAGCAGTCGAAACACAGGGTCCTACGAGCAGTACTTC
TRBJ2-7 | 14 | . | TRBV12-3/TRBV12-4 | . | CASSLRGRTYEQYF | TGTGCCAGCAGTTTAAGGGGACGGACCTACGAGCAGTACTTC
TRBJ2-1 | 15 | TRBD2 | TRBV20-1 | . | CSASGLAGNSGEQFF | TGCAGTGCTAGCGGGCTAGCGGGCAATTCGGGTGAGCAGTTCTTC
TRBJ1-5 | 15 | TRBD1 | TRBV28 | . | CASSFLQGPGQPQHF | TGTGCCAGCAGTTTCTTACAGGGGCCAGGGCAGCCCCAGCATTTT
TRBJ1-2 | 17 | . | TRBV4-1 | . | CASSTVPPGRSNYGYTF | TGCGCCAGCAGCACGGTTCCCCCCGGACGGAGTAACTATGGCTACACCTTC
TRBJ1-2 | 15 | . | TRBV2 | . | CASSDLFAAIYGYTF | TGTGCCAGCAGTGATTTATTCGCGGCCATCTATGGCTACACCTTC
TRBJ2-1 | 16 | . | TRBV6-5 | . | CASSYAGGLDYNEQFF | TGTGCCAGCAGTTACGCCGGGGGGCTAGACTACAATGAGCAGTTCTTC